This T cell receptor beta chain was profiled in a study of a mutant IDH1 vaccine in newly diagnosed glioma. Turning to the study itself: Weeks 1, 3, 5, 7, 11, 15, 19 and 23 were when patients received their eight vaccinations.

This clone was detected a few times. Its antigen is as yet unknown. Germline V gene data show CDR1 as SGHNT and CDR2 as YYREEE (reference sequence). V was shortened by 2 bases and J by 6 bases, with 8 bases between the two germline ends. The CDR3 runs to 12 residues. This table comes from immunoSEQ multiplex PCR, and its TCRdb copy is limited to in-frame clones, with some not included. The sample includes around 55,000 clones, approximately 80% seen only once; the top ten take around 6.2%. Time point here: week 23, last vaccination. Each dose of the vaccine consisted of 300 ug of mutant IDH1 20-mer peptide, with topical imiquimod.

The receptor was isolated from a man in his forties with glioma. Sequences were derived from PBMCs, sampled from a glioma patient whose treatment included an IDH1 peptide vaccine. This rearrangement joins TRBV5-4 to TRBJ1-1, with D perhaps matching TRBD1 (5 bases). CDR3 DNA: TGTGCCAGCAGCTTCGTGGGGGCTGAAGCTTTCTTT. It encodes CASSFVGAEAFF.